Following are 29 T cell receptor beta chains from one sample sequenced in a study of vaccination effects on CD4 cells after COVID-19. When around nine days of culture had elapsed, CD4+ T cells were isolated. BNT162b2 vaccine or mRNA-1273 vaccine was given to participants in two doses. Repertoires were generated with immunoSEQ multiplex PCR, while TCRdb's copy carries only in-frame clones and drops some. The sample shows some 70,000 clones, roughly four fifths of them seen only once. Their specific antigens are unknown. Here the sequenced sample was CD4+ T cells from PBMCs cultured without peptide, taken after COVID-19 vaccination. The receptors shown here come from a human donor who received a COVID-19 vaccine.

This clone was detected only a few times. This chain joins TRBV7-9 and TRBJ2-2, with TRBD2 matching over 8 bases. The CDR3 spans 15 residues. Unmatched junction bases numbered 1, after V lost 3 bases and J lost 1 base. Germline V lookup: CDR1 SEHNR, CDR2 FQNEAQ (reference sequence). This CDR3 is CASSFLAGNTGELFF. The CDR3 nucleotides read TGTGCCAGCAGCTTTCTAGCGGGGAACACCGGGGAGCTGTTTTTT.

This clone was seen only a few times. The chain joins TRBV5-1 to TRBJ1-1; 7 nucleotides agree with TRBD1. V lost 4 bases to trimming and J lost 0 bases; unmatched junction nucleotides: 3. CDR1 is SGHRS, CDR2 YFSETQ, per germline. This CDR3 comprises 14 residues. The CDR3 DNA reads TGCGCCAGCAGCCAGGGACAGCTGAACACTGAAGCTTTCTTT. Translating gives CASSQGQLNTEAFF.

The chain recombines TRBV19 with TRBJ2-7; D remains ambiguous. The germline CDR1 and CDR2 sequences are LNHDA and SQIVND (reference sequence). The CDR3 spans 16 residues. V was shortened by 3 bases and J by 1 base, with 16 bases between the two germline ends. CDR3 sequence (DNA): TGTGCCAGTAGTATGTTGACCAGGTGGATTTCCTACGAGCAGTACGTC. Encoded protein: CASSMLTRWISYEQYV.

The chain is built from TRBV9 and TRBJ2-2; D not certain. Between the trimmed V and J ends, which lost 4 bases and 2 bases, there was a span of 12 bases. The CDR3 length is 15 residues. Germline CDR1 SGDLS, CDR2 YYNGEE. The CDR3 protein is CASSPTVLNTGELFF. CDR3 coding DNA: TGTGCCAGCAGCCCGACGGTCCTCAACACCGGGGAGCTGTTTTTT.

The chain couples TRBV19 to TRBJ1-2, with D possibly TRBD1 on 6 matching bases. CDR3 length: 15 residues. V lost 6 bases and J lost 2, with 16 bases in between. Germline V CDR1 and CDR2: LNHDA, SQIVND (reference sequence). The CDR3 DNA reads TGTGCCAGTAGGAAAAAACCCAGGGGAAACTATGGCTACACCTTC. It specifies CASRKKPRGNYGYTF. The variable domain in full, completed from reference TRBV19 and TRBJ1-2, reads DGGITQSPKYLFRKEGQNVTLSCEQNLNHDAMYWYRQDPGQGLRLIYYSQIVNDFQKGDIAEGYSVSREKKESFPLTVTSAQKNPTAFYLCASRKKPRGNYGYTFGSGTRLTVV.

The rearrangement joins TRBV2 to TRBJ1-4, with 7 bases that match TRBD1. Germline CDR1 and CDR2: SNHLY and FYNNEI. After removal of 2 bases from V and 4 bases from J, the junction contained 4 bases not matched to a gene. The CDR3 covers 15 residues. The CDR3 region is CASSESQGGNEKLFF. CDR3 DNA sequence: TGTGCCAGCAGTGAATCGCAGGGGGGTAATGAAAAACTGTTTTTT.

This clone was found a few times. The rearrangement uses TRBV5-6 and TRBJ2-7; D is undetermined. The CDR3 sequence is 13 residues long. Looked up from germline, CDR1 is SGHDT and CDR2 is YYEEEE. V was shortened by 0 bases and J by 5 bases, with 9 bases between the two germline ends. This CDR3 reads CASSLVTVNEQYV. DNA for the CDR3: TGTGCCAGCAGCTTGGTTACGGTCAACGAGCAGTACGTC.

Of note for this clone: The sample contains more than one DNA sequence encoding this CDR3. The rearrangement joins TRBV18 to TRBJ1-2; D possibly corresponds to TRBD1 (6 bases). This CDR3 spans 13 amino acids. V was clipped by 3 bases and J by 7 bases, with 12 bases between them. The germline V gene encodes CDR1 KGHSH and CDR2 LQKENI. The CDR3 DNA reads TGTGCCAGCTCACCTCGGACAGCTTCTGGCTACACCTTC. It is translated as CASSPRTASGYTF.

CDR3 residues: CASSQAEEGFEQYV. CDR3 DNA: TGCGCCAGCAGCCAAGCGGAGGAGGGTTTCGAGCAGTACGTC. V is TRBV4-1 and J is TRBJ2-7, with D perhaps TRBD2 (6 bases). The CDR3 length is 14 residues. Germline V gives CDR1 MGHRA, CDR2 YSYEKL. With 1 base removed from V and 6 bases from J, the gap between germline ends came to 13 bases.

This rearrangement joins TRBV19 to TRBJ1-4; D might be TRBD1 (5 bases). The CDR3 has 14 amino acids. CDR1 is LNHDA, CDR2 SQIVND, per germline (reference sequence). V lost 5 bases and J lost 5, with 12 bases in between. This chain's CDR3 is CASSFDRGNEKLFF. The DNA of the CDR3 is TGTGCCAGTAGTTTCGACAGAGGAAATGAAAAACTGTTTTTT.

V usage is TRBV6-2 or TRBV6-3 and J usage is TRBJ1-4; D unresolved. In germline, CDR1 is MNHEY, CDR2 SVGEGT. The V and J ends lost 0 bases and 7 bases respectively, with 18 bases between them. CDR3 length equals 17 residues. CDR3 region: CASSYSRSRGMFEKLFF. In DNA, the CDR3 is TGTGCCAGCAGTTACTCGAGGAGTCGAGGAATGTTTGAAAAACTGTTTTTT.

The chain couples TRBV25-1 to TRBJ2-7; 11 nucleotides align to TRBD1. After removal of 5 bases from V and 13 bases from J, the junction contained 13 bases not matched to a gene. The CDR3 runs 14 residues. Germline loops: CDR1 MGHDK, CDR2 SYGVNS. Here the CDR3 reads CASSSWTGGAELYV. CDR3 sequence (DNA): TGTGCCAGCAGTAGTTGGACAGGGGGCGCAGAACTATACGTC.

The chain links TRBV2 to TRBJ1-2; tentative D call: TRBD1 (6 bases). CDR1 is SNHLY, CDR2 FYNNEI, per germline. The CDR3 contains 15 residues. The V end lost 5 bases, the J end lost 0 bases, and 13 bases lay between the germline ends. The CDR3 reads CASSPSRTANYGYTF. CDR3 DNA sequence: TGTGCCAGCAGTCCTTCACGGACAGCTAACTATGGCTACACCTTC. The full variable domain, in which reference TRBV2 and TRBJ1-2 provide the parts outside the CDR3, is EPEVTQTPSHQVTQMGQEVILRCVPISNHLYFYWYRQILGQKVEFLVSFYNNEISEKSEIFDDQFSVERPDGSNFTLKIRSTKLEDSAMYFCASSPSRTANYGYTFGSGTRLTVV.

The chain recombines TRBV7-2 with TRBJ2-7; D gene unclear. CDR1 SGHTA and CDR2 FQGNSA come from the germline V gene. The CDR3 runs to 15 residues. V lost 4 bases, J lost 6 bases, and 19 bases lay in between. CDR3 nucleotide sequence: TGTGCCAGCAGCTCTGGCCCAGGCACCATCGGCGAGCAGTACGTC. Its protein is CASSSGPGTIGEQYV.

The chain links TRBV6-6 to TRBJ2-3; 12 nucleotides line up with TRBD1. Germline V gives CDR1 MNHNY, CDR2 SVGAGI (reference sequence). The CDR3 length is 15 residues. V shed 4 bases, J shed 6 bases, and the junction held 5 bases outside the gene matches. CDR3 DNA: TGTGCCAGCAGTTCCGGGACAGGGGGCTGGGATACGCAGTATTTT. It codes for CASSSGTGGWDTQYF.

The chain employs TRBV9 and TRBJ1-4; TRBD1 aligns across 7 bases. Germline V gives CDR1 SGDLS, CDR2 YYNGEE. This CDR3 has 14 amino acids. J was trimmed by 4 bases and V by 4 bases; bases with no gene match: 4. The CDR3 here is CASSRTGVNEKLFF. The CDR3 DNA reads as TGTGCCAGCAGCCGGACAGGAGTTAATGAAAAACTGTTTTTT.

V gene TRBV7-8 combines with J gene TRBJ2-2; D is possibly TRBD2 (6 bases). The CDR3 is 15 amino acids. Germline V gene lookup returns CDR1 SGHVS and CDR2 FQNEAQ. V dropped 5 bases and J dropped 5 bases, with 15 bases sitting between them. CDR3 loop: CASSLLGGMTGELFF. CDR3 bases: TGTGCCAGCAGCCTTCTTGGGGGGATGACCGGGGAGCTGTTTTTT.

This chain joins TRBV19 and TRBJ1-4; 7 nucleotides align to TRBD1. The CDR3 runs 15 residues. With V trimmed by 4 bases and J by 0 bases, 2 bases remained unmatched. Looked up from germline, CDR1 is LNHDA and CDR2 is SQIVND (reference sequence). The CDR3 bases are TGTGCCAGTAGTACGGGGACAGCAACTAATGAAAAACTGTTTTTT. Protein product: CASSTGTATNEKLFF. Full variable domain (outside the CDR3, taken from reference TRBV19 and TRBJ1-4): DGGITQSPKYLFRKEGQNVTLSCEQNLNHDAMYWYRQDPGQGLRLIYYSQIVNDFQKGDIAEGYSVSREKKESFPLTVTSAQKNPTAFYLCASSTGTATNEKLFFGSGTQLSVL.

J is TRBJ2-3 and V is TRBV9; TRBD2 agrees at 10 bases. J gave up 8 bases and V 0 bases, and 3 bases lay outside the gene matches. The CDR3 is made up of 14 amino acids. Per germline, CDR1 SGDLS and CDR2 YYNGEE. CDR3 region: CASSVDSGGRTQYF. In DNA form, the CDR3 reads TGTGCCAGCAGCGTAGATAGCGGGGGGCGTACGCAGTATTTT.

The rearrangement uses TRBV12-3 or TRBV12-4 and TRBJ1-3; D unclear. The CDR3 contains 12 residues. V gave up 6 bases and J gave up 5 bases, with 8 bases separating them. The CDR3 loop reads CASSRLRNTIYF. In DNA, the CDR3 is TGTGCCAGCAGCCGATTAAGAAACACCATATATTTT.

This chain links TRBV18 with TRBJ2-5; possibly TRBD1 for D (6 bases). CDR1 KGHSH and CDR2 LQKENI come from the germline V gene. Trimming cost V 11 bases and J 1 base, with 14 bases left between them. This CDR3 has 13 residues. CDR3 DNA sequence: TGTGCCCCTCTGGGGGACACCCAAGAGACCCAGTACTTC. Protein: CAPLGDTQETQYF.

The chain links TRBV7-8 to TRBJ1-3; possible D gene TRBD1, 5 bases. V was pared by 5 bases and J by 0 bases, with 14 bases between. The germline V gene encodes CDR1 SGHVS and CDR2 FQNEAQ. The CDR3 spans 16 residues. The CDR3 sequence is CASSPSGPYSGNTIYF. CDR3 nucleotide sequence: TGTGCCAGCAGCCCGTCGGGACCGTACTCTGGAAACACCATATATTTT.

CDR3 sequence reads: CASSPGHASNTEAFF. The CDR3 DNA reads as TGTGCCAGCTCACCCGGACATGCCTCGAACACTGAAGCTTTCTTT. The chain links TRBV18 to TRBJ1-1; tentative D call: TRBD1 (5 bases). V lost 3 bases and J 1 base, leaving 12 bases between the germline ends. This CDR3 spans 15 amino acids. Germline V lookup: CDR1 KGHSH, CDR2 LQKENI.

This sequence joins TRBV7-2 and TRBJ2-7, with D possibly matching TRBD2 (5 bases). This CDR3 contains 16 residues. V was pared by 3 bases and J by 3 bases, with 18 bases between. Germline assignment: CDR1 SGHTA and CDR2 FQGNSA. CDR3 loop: CASSLTNQYGFYEQYV. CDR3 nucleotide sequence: TGTGCCAGCAGCTTGACTAACCAATATGGTTTCTACGAGCAGTACGTC.

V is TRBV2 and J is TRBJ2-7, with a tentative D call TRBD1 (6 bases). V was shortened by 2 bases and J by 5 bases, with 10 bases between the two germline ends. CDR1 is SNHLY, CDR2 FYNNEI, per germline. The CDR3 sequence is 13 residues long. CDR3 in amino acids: CASSETGMDEQYV. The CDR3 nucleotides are TGTGCCAGCAGTGAAACAGGGATGGACGAGCAGTACGTC.

This chain's CDR3 is CASSPQGARGDIQYF. CDR3 sequence (DNA): TGTGCCAGCAGTCCTCAGGGGGCGCGGGGAGACATTCAGTACTTC. The V and J genes are TRBV6-5 and TRBJ2-4, with 8 bases fitting TRBD1. J was trimmed by 8 bases and V by 5 bases; bases with no gene match: 11. The germline V gene has CDR1 MNHEY and CDR2 SVGAGI. This CDR3 is 15 amino acids long.

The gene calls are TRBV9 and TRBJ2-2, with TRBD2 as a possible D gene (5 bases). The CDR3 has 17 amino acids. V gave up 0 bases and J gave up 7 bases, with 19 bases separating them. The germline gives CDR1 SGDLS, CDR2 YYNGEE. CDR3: CASSVVERAGRIGELFF. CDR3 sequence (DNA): TGTGCCAGCAGCGTAGTTGAGAGGGCCGGGCGTATCGGGGAGCTGTTTTTT.

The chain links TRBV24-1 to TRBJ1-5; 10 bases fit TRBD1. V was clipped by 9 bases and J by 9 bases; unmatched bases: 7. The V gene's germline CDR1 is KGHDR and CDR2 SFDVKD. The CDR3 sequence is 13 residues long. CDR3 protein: CATSDRGQGPQHF. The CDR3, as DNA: TGTGCCACCTCCGACAGGGGGCAAGGGCCCCAGCATTTT.

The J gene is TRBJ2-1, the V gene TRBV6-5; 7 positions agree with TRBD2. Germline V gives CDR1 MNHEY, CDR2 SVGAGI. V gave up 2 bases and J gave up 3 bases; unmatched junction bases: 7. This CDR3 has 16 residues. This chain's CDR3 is CASSYGGGIIYNEQFF. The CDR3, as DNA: TGTGCCAGCAGTTACGGCGGGGGAATAATCTACAATGAGCAGTTCTTC.